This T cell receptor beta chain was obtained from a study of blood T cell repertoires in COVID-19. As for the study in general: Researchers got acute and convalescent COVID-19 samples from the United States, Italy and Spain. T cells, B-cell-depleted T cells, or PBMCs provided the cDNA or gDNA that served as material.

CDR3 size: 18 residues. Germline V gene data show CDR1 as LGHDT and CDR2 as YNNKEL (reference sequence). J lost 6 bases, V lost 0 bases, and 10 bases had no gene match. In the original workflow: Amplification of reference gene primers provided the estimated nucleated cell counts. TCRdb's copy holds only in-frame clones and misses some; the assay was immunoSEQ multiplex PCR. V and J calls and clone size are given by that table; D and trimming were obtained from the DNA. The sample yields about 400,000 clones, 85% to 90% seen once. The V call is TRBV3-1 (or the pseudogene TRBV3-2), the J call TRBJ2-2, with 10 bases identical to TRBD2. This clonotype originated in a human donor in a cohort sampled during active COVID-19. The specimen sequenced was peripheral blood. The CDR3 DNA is TGTGCCAGCAGCCAAGAAGTGAGGGGACTAGCGTTCTCCGGGGAGCTGTTTTTT. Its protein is CASSQEVRGLAFSGELFF.